This entry describes one T cell receptor (beta chain). The PCR was carried out with 60 Vbeta primers and 13 Jbeta primers. Libraries were prepared by immunoSEQ multiplex PCR; TCRdb keeps only in-frame clonotypes and omits some of them. Here the sample spans around 160,000 clones, around 86% being singletons. These data come from a study of cytomegalovirus exposure and HLA in healthy donors. Material for sequencing was PBMCs. The receptor was isolated from a human donor in good health.

This chain's CDR3 is CASSLDFNYGYTF. The CDR3 DNA reads TGCGCCAGCAGCTTGGACTTTAACTATGGCTACACCTTC. The chain uses TRBV5-1 and TRBJ1-2; D remains unclear. V was cut by 0 bases and J by 1 base, with 4 bases left in between. The germline CDR1 and CDR2 sequences are SGHRS and YFSETQ. The CDR3 extends over 13 amino acids.